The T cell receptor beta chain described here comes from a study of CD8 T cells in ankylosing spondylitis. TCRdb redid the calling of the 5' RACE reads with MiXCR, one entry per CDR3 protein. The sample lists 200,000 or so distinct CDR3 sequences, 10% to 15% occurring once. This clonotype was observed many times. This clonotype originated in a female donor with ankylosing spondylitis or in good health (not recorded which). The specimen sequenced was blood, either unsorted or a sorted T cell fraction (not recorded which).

The CDR3 nucleotides are TGTGCTTTACAAGCGGGAGGCCTCCAAGAGACCCAGTACTTC. This sequence encodes CALQAGGLQETQYF. J is TRBJ2-5 and V is TRBV30; the match to TRBD2 covers 9 bases. Germline CDR1 and CDR2: GTSNPN and SVGIG (reference sequence). The CDR3 consists of 14 residues.